This passage covers 26 T cell receptor beta chains from one sample sequenced in a study of cytomegalovirus exposure and HLA in healthy donors. TCRdb's copy holds only in-frame clones and misses some; the assay was immunoSEQ multiplex PCR. The data contain some 150,000 clones, approximately 88% of them singletons. The sample was PBMCs. These receptors all stem from a man aged 18-30 years in good health and CMV-seropositive.

The chain uses TRBV9 and TRBJ2-7; TRBD2 matches at 8 bases. The germline V gene encodes CDR1 SGDLS and CDR2 YYNGEE. The CDR3 spans 16 residues. V trimming: 4 bases; J trimming: 5 bases; junction bases outside the gene matches: 14. The CDR3 loop reads CASSPVAGLLRDEQYF. The CDR3 DNA is TGTGCCAGCAGCCCAGTAGCGGGGTTACTAAGAGACGAGCAGTACTTC.

This clone was observed a few times. V gene TRBV5-6 combines with J gene TRBJ1-1; no definite D call. This CDR3 is 12 amino acids long. Looked up from germline, CDR1 is SGHDT and CDR2 is YYEEEE. With 2 bases removed from V and 1 base from J, the gap between germline ends came to 3 bases. For the CDR3, the DNA is TGTGCCAGCAGCTTCGGGAACACTGAAGCTTTCTTT. Protein sequence: CASSFGNTEAFF.

The chain recombines TRBV7-9 with TRBJ1-1; D not certain. CDR1 and CDR2 (germline): SEHNR, FQNEAQ (reference sequence). This CDR3 has 14 residues. V was trimmed by 1 base and J by 0 bases, leaving 6 bases between them. The CDR3 nucleotides read TGTGCCAGCAGCTTAGGCACAGTGAACACTGAAGCTTTCTTT. Protein sequence: CASSLGTVNTEAFF. Complete variable domain (other parts from reference TRBV7-9 and TRBJ1-1): DTGVSQNPRHKITKRGQNVTFRCDPISEHNRLYWYRQTLGQGPEFLTYFQNEAQLEKSRLLSDRFSAERPKGSFSTLEIQRTEQGDSAMYLCASSLGTVNTEAFFGQGTRLTVV.

The J gene is TRBJ2-7, the V gene TRBV6-4; no definite D call. This CDR3 has 15 amino acids. From germline, CDR1 is MRHNA and CDR2 SNTAGT. With 0 bases removed from V and 1 base from J, the gap between germline ends came to 10 bases. CDR3 loop: CASSDSFGESYEQYF. The CDR3 DNA is TGTGCCAGCAGTGACTCGTTCGGTGAATCCTACGAGCAGTACTTC.

V is TRBV27 and J is TRBJ1-5, with 7 bases aligning to TRBD1. The V and J ends lost 4 bases and 7 bases, in that order; junction bases with no gene match: 13. The CDR3 has 16 amino acids. The germline gives CDR1 MNHEY, CDR2 SMNVEV (reference sequence). Here the CDR3 DNA reads TGTGCCAGCAGTTCAACAGGGGCCCCGTTGAGGCAGCCCCAGCATTTT. The encoded protein is CASSSTGAPLRQPQHF.

This sequence joins TRBV7-9 and TRBJ1-1; D unresolved. Germline loops: CDR1 SEHNR, CDR2 FQNEAQ (reference sequence). This CDR3 is built from 15 residues. V gave up 2 bases and J gave up 0 bases, with 10 bases separating them. DNA of the CDR3: TGTGCCAGCAGCTTACGAAGTCTAATGAACACTGAAGCTTTCTTT. Translation gives CASSLRSLMNTEAFF.

The genes are TRBV27 and TRBJ2-7; D unresolved. V dropped 2 bases and J dropped 4 bases, with 9 bases sitting between them. The CDR3 extends over 13 amino acids. Per the germline V gene, CDR1 is MNHEY and CDR2 is SMNVEV (reference sequence). The DNA of the CDR3 is TGTGCCAGCAGTTTAAATGTACTGTACGAGCAGTACTTC. Its translation is CASSLNVLYEQYF.

This chain links TRBV6-1 with TRBJ1-5; D unclear. The CDR3 contains 13 residues. The V gene lost 5 bases and the J gene lost 7 bases, with 12 bases spanning the gap. Germline V gives CDR1 MNHNS, CDR2 SASEGT. The CDR3 loop is CASSWVQSQPQHF. The CDR3 coding sequence is TGTGCCAGCAGTTGGGTACAGTCCCAGCCCCAGCATTTT.

This clone was counted between two and nine times. The rearrangement links TRBV6-1 to TRBJ1-6, with D possibly matching TRBD1 (5 bases). V was shortened by 8 bases and J by 7 bases, with 18 bases between the two germline ends. CDR3 length equals 15 residues. The germline CDR1 and CDR2 sequences are MNHNS and SASEGT. The CDR3 DNA reads TGTGCCAGCTCATCCCCGGGGGGACTGAATTCACCCCTCCACTTT. The encoded protein is CASSSPGGLNSPLHF.

This clone has only a few counts. This chain connects TRBV7-2 to TRBJ2-7; no reliable D call. V was pared by 5 bases and J by 2 bases, with 13 bases between. The CDR3 spans 14 residues. Germline CDR1 reads SGHTA; CDR2 reads FQGNSA. The CDR3 DNA reads TGTGCCAGCAGCCCTCGGTCCCTTACCTACGAGCAGTACTTC. As protein: CASSPRSLTYEQYF.

The chain is built from TRBV6-5 and TRBJ1-1, with D possibly being TRBD1 (5 bases). The CDR3 spans 15 residues. Trimming cost V 6 bases and J 3 bases, with 17 bases left between them. Looked up from germline, CDR1 is MNHEY and CDR2 is SVGAGI. The CDR3 DNA reads TGTGCCAGCAGCCAATACCGAGGGACTTACACTGAAGCTTTCTTT. Residues: CASSQYRGTYTEAFF.

This chain joins TRBV5-5 and TRBJ1-1; D gene ambiguous. The CDR3 covers 13 residues. Trimming shortened V by 4 bases and J by 0 bases, and 7 bases separated the two germline ends. Germline V lookup: CDR1 SGHKS, CDR2 YYEKEE (reference sequence). The CDR3 region is CASSVTVNTEAFF. CDR3 in DNA: TGTGCCAGCAGCGTCACAGTGAACACTGAAGCTTTCTTT.

The chain combines TRBV15 with TRBJ2-2; TRBD1 aligns across 7 bases. Germline loops: CDR1 LNHNV, CDR2 YYDKDF (reference sequence). The CDR3 totals 16 residues. The junction had 5 bases not matched to a gene; V was cut back by 3 bases and J by 1 base. CDR3 DNA sequence: TGTGCCACCAGCAGTTGGGACAGTCAGAACACCGGGGAGCTGTTTTTT. This encodes CATSSWDSQNTGELFF.

The chain uses TRBV5-5 and TRBJ1-1; D is uncertain. The CDR3 length is 11 residues. The V gene's germline CDR1 is SGHKS and CDR2 YYEKEE (reference sequence). V lost 5 bases and J 6 bases, leaving 8 bases between the germline ends. This CDR3 reads CASRRQAEAFF. CDR3 coding DNA: TGTGCCAGCAGGAGACAAGCTGAAGCTTTCTTT.

The rearrangement links TRBV4-1 to TRBJ2-7, with a tentative D call TRBD1 (5 bases). V was trimmed by 0 bases and J by 3 bases, leaving 6 bases between them. The CDR3 is made up of 13 amino acids. Germline CDR1 reads MGHRA; CDR2 reads YSYEKL. CDR3 bases: TGCGCCAGCAGCCAAGAGACAGTCTACGAGCAGTACTTC. Translated, it gives CASSQETVYEQYF.

V is TRBV19 and J is TRBJ1-1; D is possibly TRBD1 (5 bases). This CDR3 is built from 17 residues. V was trimmed by 2 bases and J by 0 bases, leaving 16 bases between them. From germline, CDR1 is LNHDA and CDR2 SQIVND (reference sequence). CDR3 protein: CASSISLLGGVNTEAFF. CDR3 nucleotide sequence: TGTGCCAGTAGTATATCCCTTCTGGGGGGAGTGAACACTGAAGCTTTCTTT.

Written as DNA, the CDR3 is TGTGCCTGGGTGGGCCAGGGATCCCCCTACGAGCAGTACTTC. Translating it yields CAWVGQGSPYEQYF. The V call is TRBV30, the J call TRBJ2-7; D perhaps matches TRBD1 (5 bases). Trimming took off 5 bases at V and 2 bases at J, with 16 bases between the two ends. Per the germline V gene, CDR1 is GTSNPN and CDR2 is SVGIG (reference sequence). CDR3 length: 14 amino acids.

In nucleotides, the CDR3 is TGTGCCAGCAGCTTAGGGGGACAGGGGCAGGGATCACCCCTCCACTTT. Encoded protein: CASSLGGQGQGSPLHF. The chain uses TRBV7-9 and TRBJ1-6, with 10 bases that match TRBD1. V trimming: 1 base; J trimming: 10 bases; junction bases outside the gene matches: 7. Germline CDR1 SEHNR, CDR2 FQNEAQ (reference sequence). CDR3 size: 16 residues.

J is TRBJ2-1 and V is TRBV13, with a tentative D call TRBD2 (6 bases). The CDR3 is made up of 15 amino acids. V was clipped by 4 bases and J by 6 bases, with 16 bases between them. Germline values: CDR1 PRHDT, CDR2 FYEKMQ (reference sequence). CDR3 sequence: CASSSRAGTGNEQFF. CDR3 sequence (DNA): TGTGCCAGCAGCTCTCGGGCGGGAACTGGCAATGAGCAGTTCTTC.

This sequence joins TRBV2 and TRBJ2-7; D not certain. CDR3 size: 13 residues. Germline CDR1 SNHLY, CDR2 FYNNEI. V was shortened by 5 bases and J by 0 bases, with 8 bases between the two germline ends. CDR3 nucleotide sequence: TGTGCCAGCAGTAAGAGTAGCTCCTACGAGCAGTACTTC. Protein: CASSKSSSYEQYF.

The chain employs TRBV18 and TRBJ1-2; D possibly corresponds to TRBD1 (6 bases). V was cut by 3 bases and J by 3 bases, with 14 bases left in between. This CDR3 has 15 amino acids. The germline CDR1 and CDR2 sequences are KGHSH and LQKENI. Here the CDR3 DNA reads TGTGCCAGCTCACCGGGGGTGGACAGCCACTATGGCTACACCTTC. Protein: CASSPGVDSHYGYTF.

The chain employs TRBV11-2 and TRBJ1-1; the match to TRBD1 covers 9 bases. The CDR3 extends over 15 amino acids. CDR1 and CDR2 (germline): SGHAT, FQNNGV. With 6 bases clipped from V and 4 bases from J, the junction kept 9 bases outside the gene matches. The CDR3, as DNA: TGTGCCAGCAGACGGGACAGGGTTTTTCTCACTGAAGCTTTCTTT. Protein: CASRRDRVFLTEAFF.

This clone showed up just once. This sequence joins TRBV7-8 and TRBJ2-5, with D possibly being TRBD2 (6 bases). The CDR3 runs 14 residues. Germline values: CDR1 SGHVS, CDR2 FQNEAQ. Trimming left V 5 bases short and J 1 base short, with 11 bases between. The CDR3 sequence: CASSTLEGQETQYF. The CDR3 region has the DNA TGTGCCAGCAGCACCCTGGAGGGCCAAGAGACCCAGTACTTC. The whole variable domain, filled in from reference TRBV7-8 and TRBJ2-5, reads GAGVSQSPRYKVAKRGQDVALRCDPISGHVSLFWYQQALGQGPEFLTYFQNEAQLDKSGLPSDRFFAERPEGSVSTLKIQRTQQEDSAVYLCASSTLEGQETQYFGPGTRLLVL.

This clone appeared a single time. The chain's CDR3 is CASSLGVTGLDTQYF. The DNA for the CDR3 is TGTGCCAGCAGCTTAGGGGTTACCGGGTTGGATACGCAGTATTTT. This rearrangement joins TRBV11-2 to TRBJ2-3; D remains ambiguous. The CDR3 is 15 residues long. V was shortened by 1 base and J by 6 bases, with 14 bases between the two germline ends. Germline V gives CDR1 SGHAT, CDR2 FQNNGV.

This clone has just one count. V usage is TRBV5-5 and J usage is TRBJ1-2; perhaps TRBD1 as D (5 bases). The length of the CDR3 is 14 residues. Germline V CDR1 and CDR2: SGHKS, YYEKEE (reference sequence). V lost 0 bases and J lost 7, with 13 bases in between. Here the CDR3 reads CASSLGLGGGGYTF. The CDR3, as DNA: TGTGCCAGCAGCTTGGGACTCGGGGGAGGTGGCTACACCTTC.

V gene TRBV6-5 combines with J gene TRBJ1-1; 7 nucleotides agree with TRBD1. Germline V CDR1 and CDR2: MNHEY, SVGAGI. The CDR3 spans 13 residues. The V segment lost 6 bases and the J segment 4 bases; nucleotides outside the gene matches: 5. The CDR3 spells CASRRTGVTEAFF. The CDR3 DNA reads as TGTGCCAGCAGACGCACAGGGGTCACTGAAGCTTTCTTT.